This TCR beta chain stems from a study of blood T cell repertoires in COVID-19. Per the germline V gene, CDR1 is SGHRS and CDR2 is YFSETQ. V dropped 1 base and J dropped 1; count of bases not matched to a gene: 13. The CDR3 extends over 18 amino acids. Clones were read by immunoSEQ multiplex PCR, and TCRdb kept only the in-frame ones, dropping some. The table lists over 90,000 clones, roughly 81% of them singletons. The clonotype comes from a man older than 75 with COVID-19, enrolled during active disease. Input material: peripheral blood. This chain uses TRBV5-1 with TRBJ1-1, with 7 bases fitting TRBD1. The DNA for the CDR3 is TGCGCCAGCAGCTTGCCGGGACAGCCTTTAAGTCGGAACACTGAAGCTTTCTTT. Amino acids: CASSLPGQPLSRNTEAFF.